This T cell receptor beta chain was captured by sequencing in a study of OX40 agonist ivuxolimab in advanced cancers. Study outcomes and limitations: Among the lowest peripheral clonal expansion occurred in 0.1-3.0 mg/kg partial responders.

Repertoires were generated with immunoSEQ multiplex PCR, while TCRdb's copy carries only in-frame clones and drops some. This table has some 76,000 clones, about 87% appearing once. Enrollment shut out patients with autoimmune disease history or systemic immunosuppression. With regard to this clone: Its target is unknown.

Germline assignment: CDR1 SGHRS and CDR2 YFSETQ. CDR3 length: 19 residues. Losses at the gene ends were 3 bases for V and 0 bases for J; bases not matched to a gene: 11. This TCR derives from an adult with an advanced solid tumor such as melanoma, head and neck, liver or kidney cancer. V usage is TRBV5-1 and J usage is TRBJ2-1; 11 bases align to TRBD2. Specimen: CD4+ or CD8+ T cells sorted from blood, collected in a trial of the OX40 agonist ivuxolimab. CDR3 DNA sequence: TGCGCCAGCAGCTCAACGGGACTAGCGGCTTCCTTCTCCTACAATGAGCAGTTCTTC. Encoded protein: CASSSTGLAASFSYNEQFF.